Below, 5 T cell receptor beta chains from the same sample are listed, as sequenced in a study of T cell responses to AZD1222 COVID-19 vaccine. Repertoires were generated with immunoSEQ multiplex PCR, while TCRdb's copy carries only in-frame clones and drops some. This repertoire shows 120,000 to 150,000 clones, roughly 88% found once; its top ten account for roughly 15%. The specimen was peripheral blood, collected on day 0 of AZD1222 vaccination. The receptor set was obtained from an adult in good health.

This chain links TRBV9 with TRBJ2-3; D is possibly TRBD2 (7 bases). The CDR3 has 15 amino acids. V was pared by 0 bases and J by 4 bases, with 12 bases between. Germline CDR1 and CDR2: SGDLS and YYNGEE. The CDR3 here is CASSVGGGASDTQYF. CDR3 in DNA: TGTGCCAGCAGCGTAGGAGGGGGGGCTTCAGATACGCAGTATTTT.

The rearrangement links TRBV6-5 to TRBJ2-7; 10 bases are shared with TRBD1. The CDR3 is made up of 13 amino acids. Per the germline V gene, CDR1 is MNHEY and CDR2 is SVGAGI. J lost 4 bases, V lost 6 bases, and 3 bases had no gene match. CDR3 DNA: TGTGCCAGCAGCTGGACAGGGGGATACGAGCAGTACTTC. It encodes CASSWTGGYEQYF.

V is TRBV19 and J is TRBJ2-1; D remains ambiguous. This CDR3 comprises 14 residues. Looked up from germline, CDR1 is LNHDA and CDR2 is SQIVND (reference sequence). V lost 6 bases and J 10 bases, leaving 19 bases between the germline ends. CDR3 nucleotides: TGTGCCAGTAGCTCCGAGACGCGGATTGGGGAGCAGTTCTTC. Residues: CASSSETRIGEQFF.

The chain recombines TRBV28 with TRBJ1-2; a weak D match, TRBD1 (6 bases). The CDR3 is 15 amino acids. Germline V gives CDR1 MDHEN, CDR2 SYDVKM. The V gene lost 5 bases and the J gene lost 4 bases, with 17 bases spanning the gap. The CDR3: CASSLQMGGGYGYTF. The CDR3 DNA reads TGTGCCAGCAGTCTCCAGATGGGGGGCGGCTATGGCTACACCTTC.

The sample holds one count of this clone. This chain connects TRBV7-8 to TRBJ1-1; TRBD1 is a possible D gene (6 bases). CDR1 and CDR2 (germline): SGHVS, FQNEAQ. The ends were cut back, 5 bases at V and 6 bases at J, with 13 bases in the middle. The CDR3 loop spans 13 amino acids. The DNA of the CDR3 is TGTGCCAGCAGCCTGGGGGGACAACCTGAAGCTTTCTTT. Its protein is CASSLGGQPEAFF.